Reported below is one TCR beta chain. Its antigen is still unknown. This CDR3 has 13 amino acids. V gave up 2 bases and J gave up 7 bases, with 15 bases separating them. Germline CDR1 is DFQATT and CDR2 is SNEGSKA (reference sequence). In TCRdb, the 5' RACE reads were re-called with MiXCR into one record per CDR3 protein. The data show approximately 500,000 distinct CDR3 sequences, 20% to 25% seen once. The data originate from a study of identical twins. General study findings and limits: The study found excess low generation probability among twin-shared out-of-frame alpha sequences. Not following the same donors, the study drew its conclusions from cross-sectional statistical analysis.

These sequences were also reported in another study, on T cells expressing NK-cell markers. That report adds: In roughly six donors, dominant NKG2C+ clonotypes were roughly 1.0-7.5% of CD8+ T cells. Questions lingered over whether expanded NKG2C+ T cell clones were HCMV-specific.

This TCR came from a woman under 30 in good health. Source material: CD4+ T cells sorted from blood. The chain combines TRBV20-1 with TRBJ2-7, with D uncertain. CDR3: CSARMLAGEEQYF. The CDR3 nucleotides are TGCAGTGCTAGAATGCTTGCCGGAGAGGAGCAGTACTTC.